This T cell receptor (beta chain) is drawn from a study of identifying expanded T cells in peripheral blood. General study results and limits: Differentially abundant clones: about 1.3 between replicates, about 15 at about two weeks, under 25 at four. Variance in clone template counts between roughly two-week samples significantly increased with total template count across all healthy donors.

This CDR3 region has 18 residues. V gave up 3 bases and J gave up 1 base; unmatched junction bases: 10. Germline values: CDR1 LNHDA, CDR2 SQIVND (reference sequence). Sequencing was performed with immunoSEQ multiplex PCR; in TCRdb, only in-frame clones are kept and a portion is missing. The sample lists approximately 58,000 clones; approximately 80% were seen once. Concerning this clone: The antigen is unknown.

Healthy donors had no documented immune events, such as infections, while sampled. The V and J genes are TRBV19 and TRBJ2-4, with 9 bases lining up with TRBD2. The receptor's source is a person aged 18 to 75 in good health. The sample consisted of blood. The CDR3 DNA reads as TGTGCCAGTAGTATCAGGGAGCGGGGGGATCGGGCCAAAAACATTCAGTACTTC. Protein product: CASSIRERGDRAKNIQYF.